Each of the 29 T cell receptor beta chains below was sequenced from the same sample in a study of identical twins. TCRdb passed the 5' RACE reads through MiXCR, listing each CDR3 protein once. The table lists roughly 690,000 distinct CDR3 sequences, around 20% of them singletons. These same records also appear under a second study, on T cells expressing NK-cell markers.

What was sequenced was PBMCs. All receptors derive from a woman between 18 and 30 years old in good health.

This clonotype was observed many times. The chain uses TRBV24-1 and TRBJ2-1; D is perhaps TRBD2 (6 bases). In germline, CDR1 is KGHDR, CDR2 SFDVKD. The CDR3 is 15 residues long. The V and J ends lost 9 bases and 0 bases respectively, with 14 bases between them. CDR3 loop: CATSGGTSSYNEQFF. CDR3 bases: TGTGCCACCTCCGGCGGGACGAGCTCCTACAATGAGCAGTTCTTC.

The V and J genes are TRBV19 and TRBJ2-3; TRBD2 aligns across 10 bases. Germline V gene data show CDR1 as LNHDA and CDR2 as SQIVND (reference sequence). The CDR3 loop spans 15 amino acids. V trimming: 7 bases; J trimming: 3 bases; junction bases outside the gene matches: 7. The CDR3 region is CASTFSGGGTDTQYF. The CDR3 DNA reads as TGTGCCAGTACCTTCAGCGGGGGGGGGACAGATACGCAGTATTTT.

The rearrangement uses TRBV10-3 and TRBJ2-6; D ambiguous. Germline V gives CDR1 ENHRY, CDR2 SYGVKD. The CDR3 runs to 14 residues. Trimming left V 6 bases short and J 1 base short, with 7 bases between. The CDR3 spells CAIREGSGANVLTF. CDR3 nucleotide sequence: TGTGCCATCAGGGAAGGGTCTGGGGCCAACGTCCTGACTTTC.

This clonotype was counted ten times or more. The rearrangement uses TRBV29-1 and TRBJ2-7; D is ambiguous. Germline V gives CDR1 SQVTM, CDR2 ANQGSEA. This CDR3 contains 10 residues. V was clipped by 4 bases and J by 7 bases, with 8 bases between them. The CDR3 spells CSVGPLEQYF. CDR3 nucleotide sequence: TGCAGCGTTGGACCTCTAGAGCAGTACTTC.

This clonotype was counted only a few times. The chain combines TRBV12-3 or TRBV12-4 with TRBJ2-7, with TRBD1 matching 7 bases. The V and J ends lost 6 bases and 3 bases, in that order; junction bases with no gene match: 11. The CDR3 is made up of 15 amino acids. The CDR3 region is CASSSQQGSFYEQYF. In nucleotides, the CDR3 is TGTGCCAGCAGCTCCCAACAGGGGTCATTCTACGAGCAGTACTTC.

This sequence joins TRBV15 and TRBJ2-3; 7 bases are shared with TRBD2. Germline CDR1 and CDR2: LNHNV and YYDKDF (reference sequence). This CDR3 contains 16 residues. V dropped 0 bases and J dropped 0; count of bases not matched to a gene: 3. The DNA for the CDR3 is TGTGCCACCAGCAGAGATGCCGGGAGGAGCACAGATACGCAGTATTTT. It translates to CATSRDAGRSTDTQYF. The full variable domain, rest sourced from reference TRBV15 and TRBJ2-3, is DAMVIQNPRYQVTQFGKPVTLSCSQTLNHNVMYWYQQKSSQAPKLLFHYYDKDFNNEADTPDNFQSRRPNTSFCFLDIRSPGLGDTAMYLCATSRDAGRSTDTQYFGPGTRLTVL.

The CDR3 loop reads CASSFGVDPGSYEQYF. The CDR3 DNA reads TGTGCCAGCAGCTTCGGGGTGGATCCCGGCTCCTACGAGCAGTACTTC. The chain links TRBV11-2 to TRBJ2-7, with a weak D call TRBD2 (5 bases). This CDR3 comprises 16 residues. Trimming removed 3 bases at V and 0 bases at J, with 15 bases between. CDR1 SGHAT and CDR2 FQNNGV come from the germline V gene. The entire variable domain, with the rest obtained from reference TRBV11-2 and TRBJ2-7, is as follows: EAGVAQSPRYKIIEKRQSVAFWCNPISGHATLYWYQQILGQGPKLLIQFQNNGVVDDSQLPKDRFSAERLKGVDSTLKIQPAKLEDSAVYLCASSFGVDPGSYEQYFGPGTRLTVT.

The table lists this clonotype with a few counts. The V gene is TRBV27, the J gene TRBJ1-1; weak D call: TRBD1 (5 bases). Trimming took off 5 bases at V and 1 base at J, with 11 bases between the two ends. Germline CDR1 MNHEY, CDR2 SMNVEV (reference sequence). This CDR3 region has 14 residues. CDR3 sequence reads: CASSHGHTNTEAFF. The CDR3 region has the DNA TGTGCCAGCAGTCACGGACACACGAACACTGAAGCTTTCTTT.

The rearrangement links TRBV3-1 to TRBJ2-7; 12 nucleotides align to TRBD2. The germline V gene encodes CDR1 LGHDT and CDR2 YNNKEL (reference sequence). V lost 5 bases and J lost 6; bases outside the gene matches: 5. CDR3 length: 14 amino acids. The CDR3 reads CASSSSGRALEQYF. The DNA for the CDR3 is TGTGCCAGCAGCTCTAGCGGGAGGGCCCTCGAGCAGTACTTC.

As for this clonotype: Sequence at one end of the junction differs from germline and may be a read error. The rearrangement joins TRBV20-1 to TRBJ2-5; either TRBD1 or TRBD2 may fit D (5 bases each). The CDR3 loop spans 13 amino acids. From germline, CDR1 is DFQATT and CDR2 SNEGSKA (reference sequence). The CDR3: CSARALGPGPGNF. The CDR3 nucleotides are TGCAGTGCTAGAGCCCTCGGGCCGGGACCCGGTAACTTC.

The rearrangement joins TRBV7-8 to TRBJ2-2; D tentatively fits TRBD1 or TRBD2 (5 bases each). The CDR3 totals 16 residues. V was trimmed by 3 bases and J by 2 bases, leaving 13 bases between them. Germline loops: CDR1 SGHVS, CDR2 FQNEAQ. CDR3 coding DNA: TGTGCCAGCAGCTTTAGGGACGAATTAAACACCGGGGAGCTGTTTTTT. Residues: CASSFRDELNTGELFF.

A few counts support this clonotype. The chain employs TRBV20-1 and TRBJ2-7; D is unclear. CDR3 length: 12 amino acids. Germline V gives CDR1 DFQATT, CDR2 SNEGSKA (reference sequence). Trimming pared 5 bases from V and 3 bases from J, leaving 11 bases between. CDR3 loop: CSAHELGYEQYF. Written as DNA, the CDR3 is TGCAGTGCTCACGAACTGGGCTACGAGCAGTACTTC.

The chain carries TRBV30 and TRBJ1-3; 10 nucleotides line up with TRBD1. With V trimmed by 0 bases and J by 2 bases, 7 bases remained unmatched. Germline values: CDR1 GTSNPN, CDR2 SVGIG (reference sequence). The CDR3 extends over 17 amino acids. CDR3 sequence reads: CAWSVSPGQGTGNTIYF. The CDR3 coding sequence is TGTGCCTGGAGTGTGAGTCCGGGACAGGGGACTGGAAACACCATATATTTT.

This clonotype was seen more than once but under ten times. V is TRBV10-3 and J is TRBJ2-3, with a possible D match to TRBD1 (6 bases). Trimming stripped 2 bases from V and 2 bases from J, with 11 bases between. CDR3 length: 15 amino acids. Germline assignment: CDR1 ENHRY and CDR2 SYGVKD. CDR3 in DNA: TGTGCCATCAGTGAGCCAGGACAGTCCACAGATACGCAGTATTTT. Protein product: CAISEPGQSTDTQYF.

In the case of this clonotype: Sequence at one end of the junction differs from germline and may be a read error. J is TRBJ2-1 and V is TRBV3-1, with 14 bases matching TRBD2. The CDR3 totals 13 residues. The V gene's germline CDR1 is LGHDT and CDR2 YNNKEL (reference sequence). CDR3 amino acids: CASSLGLAGGSVF. The CDR3, as DNA: TGTGCCAGCAGCTTAGGACTAGCGGGGGGTTCGGTCTTC.

In DNA, the CDR3 is TGTGCCATCAGTGAGGCTGGGCTAGGAGCTTTCTTT. Translation: CAISEAGLGAFF. The rearrangement uses TRBV10-3 and TRBJ1-1; D is undetermined. The V and J ends lost 2 bases and 10 bases respectively, with 11 bases between them. The germline V gene has CDR1 ENHRY and CDR2 SYGVKD. This CDR3 spans 12 amino acids.

This clonotype was detected ten times or more. The V gene is TRBV5-1, the J gene TRBJ1-5, with D possibly being TRBD1 (5 bases). This CDR3 region has 17 residues. The germline V and J ends were trimmed by 4 bases and 0 bases, with 17 bases remaining between them. CDR1 and CDR2 (germline): SGHRS, YFSETQ. The CDR3 DNA reads as TGCGCCAGCAGCCCGAACCCGACAGTGAATAGCAATCAGCCCCAGCATTTT. Protein product: CASSPNPTVNSNQPQHF.

The chain employs TRBV15 and TRBJ1-1; D is ambiguous. The germline V gene has CDR1 LNHNV and CDR2 YYDKDF (reference sequence). This CDR3 is 13 amino acids long. With 6 bases removed from V and 0 bases from J, the gap between germline ends came to 8 bases. The CDR3 DNA follows: TGTGCCACCAGGGTCGCAGTGAACACTGAAGCTTTCTTT. Its protein product is CATRVAVNTEAFF.

About this clonotype: A much larger clone differs from this one at a single base, so this may be a read error. V and J are TRBV19 and TRBJ1-1; D unclear. With 3 bases removed from V and 3 bases from J, the gap between germline ends came to 5 bases. CDR3 length: 12 amino acids. Looked up from germline, CDR1 is LNHDA and CDR2 is SQIVND (reference sequence). The CDR3 coding sequence is TGTGCCAGTAGTATTGGGTACACTGAAGCTTTCTTT. It encodes CASSIGYTEAFF.

The sample holds a few counts of this clonotype. The chain combines TRBV7-7 with TRBJ2-7, with a weak D call TRBD1 (5 bases). CDR1 and CDR2 from the germline V gene are SSHAT and FNYEAQ (reference sequence). This CDR3 contains 15 residues. With 9 bases removed from V and 3 bases from J, the gap between germline ends came to 21 bases. The CDR3 region has the DNA TGTGCCAGGAGAAGATGGGGCCCTAAGGGCTACGAGCAGTACTTC. It is translated as CARRRWGPKGYEQYF.

V is TRBV7-2 and J is TRBJ1-5, with D maybe TRBD1 (6 bases). The CDR3 extends over 13 amino acids. V gave up 6 bases and J gave up 5 bases, with 11 bases separating them. Looked up from germline, CDR1 is SGHTA and CDR2 is FQGNSA. The CDR3 reads CASSNRADQPQHF. CDR3 nucleotides: TGTGCCAGCAGTAACAGGGCTGATCAGCCCCAGCATTTT. The entire variable domain, with the rest obtained from reference TRBV7-2 and TRBJ1-5, is as follows: GAGVSQSPSNKVTEKGKDVELRCDPISGHTALYWYRQSLGQGLEFLIYFQGNSAPDKSGLPSDRFSAERTGGSVSTLTIQRTQQEDSAVYLCASSNRADQPQHFGDGTRLSIL.

The rearrangement uses TRBV6-5 and TRBJ1-2; D might be TRBD1 (5 bases). V lost 0 bases to trimming and J lost 5 bases, with 10 bases between them. Germline V CDR1 and CDR2: MNHEY, SVGAGI. This CDR3 contains 14 residues. The CDR3 protein is CASSYSPREYGYTF. In nucleotides, the CDR3 is TGTGCCAGCAGTTACTCGCCCAGGGAATATGGCTACACCTTC.

With regard to this clonotype: This may stem from a read error, because a much larger clone lies one nucleotide away. The chain links TRBV20-1 to TRBJ1-6; D remains unclear. The germline V gene has CDR1 DFQATT and CDR2 SNEGSKA (reference sequence). The CDR3 is 15 amino acids. V was trimmed by 4 bases and J by 7 bases, leaving 17 bases between them. The CDR3: CSATQTWLENSPLHF. In DNA form, the CDR3 reads TGCAGTGCTACTCAGACATGGTTGGAAAATTCACCCCTCCACTTT.

This chain uses TRBV6-5 with TRBJ2-3, with a possible D match to TRBD2 (5 bases). The CDR3 is 16 amino acids. The germline V gene encodes CDR1 MNHEY and CDR2 SVGAGI. V gave up 2 bases and J gave up 2 bases, with 14 bases separating them. CDR3 protein: CASSYGKERHTDTQYF. The CDR3 DNA reads as TGTGCCAGCAGTTACGGAAAGGAGCGGCACACAGATACGCAGTATTTT.

The CDR3, as DNA: TGTGCCTGGATGCGGTCTAGCGGGAGGGTCTACAATGAGCAGTTCTTC. Its protein is CAWMRSSGRVYNEQFF. V usage is TRBV30 and J usage is TRBJ2-1; 12 bases are shared with TRBD2. Germline V lookup: CDR1 GTSNPN, CDR2 SVGIG (reference sequence). V was pared by 4 bases and J by 3 bases, with 7 bases of the junction left unmatched. The CDR3 runs to 16 residues.

The chain is built from TRBV5-1 and TRBJ2-5; 9 bases are a match to TRBD1. The V gene end was trimmed by 0 bases and the J gene end by 4 bases; junction bases not matched to a gene: 7. This CDR3 is built from 16 residues. Germline lookup yields CDR1 SGHRS and CDR2 YFSETQ. The CDR3 bases are TGCGCCAGCAGCTTGGCCCCAACAGGGGGCGGAGAGACCCAGTACTTC. Residues: CASSLAPTGGGETQYF.

The chain has TRBV9 and TRBJ1-1, with D perhaps TRBD1 (5 bases). Germline CDR1 is SGDLS and CDR2 is YYNGEE. The CDR3 length is 16 residues. V lost 0 bases and J lost 0, with 12 bases in between. CDR3 nucleotides: TGTGCCAGCAGCGTAGCTGGGGCCCAAATGAACACTGAAGCTTTCTTT. It encodes CASSVAGAQMNTEAFF.

This clonotype was recorded many times. V usage is TRBV7-2 and J usage is TRBJ1-1; D gene unclear. Germline V gene lookup returns CDR1 SGHTA and CDR2 FQGNSA. The CDR3 covers 15 residues. Between the trimmed V and J ends, which lost 5 bases and 4 bases, there was a span of 17 bases. CDR3 sequence reads: CASSTVHYPGTEAFF. In nucleotides, the CDR3 is TGTGCCAGCAGCACCGTTCATTATCCGGGCACTGAAGCTTTCTTT.

The rearrangement joins TRBV11-1 to TRBJ2-4; the D gene is possibly TRBD2 (6 bases). V was trimmed by 5 bases and J by 1 base, leaving 15 bases between them. The CDR3 covers 16 residues. The germline gives CDR1 SGHAT, CDR2 FQDESV (reference sequence). The CDR3 bases are TGTGCCAGCAGCCCCAGTCCGGGGGAGGCCAAAAACATTCAGTACTTC. Its translation is CASSPSPGEAKNIQYF.